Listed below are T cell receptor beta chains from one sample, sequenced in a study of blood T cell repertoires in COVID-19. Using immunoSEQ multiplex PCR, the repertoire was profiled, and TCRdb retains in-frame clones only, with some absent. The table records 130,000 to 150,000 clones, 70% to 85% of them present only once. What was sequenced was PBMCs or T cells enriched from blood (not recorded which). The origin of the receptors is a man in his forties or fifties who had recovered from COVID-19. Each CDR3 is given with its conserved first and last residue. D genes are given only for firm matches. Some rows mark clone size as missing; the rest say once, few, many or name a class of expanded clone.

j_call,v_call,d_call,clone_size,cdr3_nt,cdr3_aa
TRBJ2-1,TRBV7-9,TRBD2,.,TGTGCCAGCAGCTTAGTTGGCGGGGGGGCCGGGAATGAGCAGTTCTTC,CASSLVGGGAGNEQFF
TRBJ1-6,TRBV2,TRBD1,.,TGTGCCAGCAGTGAACTGGGACAGATAACCAATTCACCCCTCCACTTT,CASSELGQITNSPLHF
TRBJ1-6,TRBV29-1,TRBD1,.,TGCAGCGTCCTGACAGGGAGCTCCTATAATTCACCCCTCCACTTT,CSVLTGSSYNSPLHF
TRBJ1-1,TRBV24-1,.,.,TGTGCCACCAGTGATTCTAGGGGGAGGGGCACTGAAGCTTTCTTT,CATSDSRGRGTEAFF
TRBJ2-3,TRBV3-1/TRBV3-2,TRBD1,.,TGTGCCAGCAGCCCCGACAGGGTTAATACGCAGTATTTT,CASSPDRVNTQYF
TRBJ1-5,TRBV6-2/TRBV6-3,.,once,TGTGCCAGCAGTTACGGGCGGGGCTCCGGCAATCAGCCCCAGCATTTT,CASSYGRGSGNQPQHF
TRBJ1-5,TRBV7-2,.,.,TGTGCCAGCAGCTTAGGGCAGTACAATCAGCCCCAGCATTTT,CASSLGQYNQPQHF
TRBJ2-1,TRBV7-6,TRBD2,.,TGTGCCAGCAGCTTAGCCAGACTAGCGGGGAGGAGCAATGAGCAGTTCTTC,CASSLARLAGRSNEQFF
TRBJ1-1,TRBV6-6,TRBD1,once,TGTGCCAGCAGTTACTCTGCGGGACAGGGTGAGGGTAGAGCTTTCTTT,CASSYSAGQGEGRAFF
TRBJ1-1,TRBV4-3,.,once,TGCGCCAGCAGCCTCACAGGGAAATGGACTGAAGCTTTCTTT,CASSLTGKWTEAFF
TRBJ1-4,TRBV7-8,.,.,TGTGCCAGCAGCCCCAGACGACAGGCCTCTGGTGAAAAACTGTTTTTT,CASSPRRQASGEKLFF
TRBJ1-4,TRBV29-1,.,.,TGCAGCGTTGACAGCGGGGGAGAAAAACTGTTTTTT,CSVDSGGEKLFF
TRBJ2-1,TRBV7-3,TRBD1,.,TGTGCCAGCAGCTTAACGCGACAGGGCCGGGGCAATGAGCAGTTCTTC,CASSLTRQGRGNEQFF
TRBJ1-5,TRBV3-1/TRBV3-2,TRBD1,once,TGTGCCAGCAGACAGACAGGGGTTAATCAGCCCCAGCATTTT,CASRQTGVNQPQHF
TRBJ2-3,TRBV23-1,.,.,TGCGCCAGCAGTCAAGTAGCAAAGGGTCTTCTACTTTTCGGGGGTCTTCTCACAGATACGCAGTATTTT,CASSQVAKGLLLFGGLLTDTQYF
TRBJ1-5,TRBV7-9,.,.,TGTGCCAGCAGCTTAGCATCAGGGGAGAGCCAGCCCCAGCATTTT,CASSLASGESQPQHF
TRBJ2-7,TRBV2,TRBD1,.,TGTGCCAGCAGTGAAAGGGACAGGGGGCTCTACGAGCAGTACTTC,CASSERDRGLYEQYF
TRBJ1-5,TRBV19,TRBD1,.,TGTGCCAGTAGTTCACAGGGGACCAATCAGCCCCAGCATTTT,CASSSQGTNQPQHF
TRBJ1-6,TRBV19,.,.,TGTGCCAGTAGTTCTACAGAGAATTCACCCCTCCACTTT,CASSSTENSPLHF
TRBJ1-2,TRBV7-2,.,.,TGTGCCAGCAGCTTAGCGCTTGGGGGGTTCGGCTACACCTTC,CASSLALGGFGYTF
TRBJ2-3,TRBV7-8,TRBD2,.,TGTGCCAGCAGCTTAGTGGCGGGGGGGCTCCCTAGCACAGATACGCAGTATTTT,CASSLVAGGLPSTDTQYF
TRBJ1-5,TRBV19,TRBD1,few,TGTGCCAGTAGTCCTCGTCGGACAGGTACAAGCAATCAGCCCCAGCATTTT,CASSPRRTGTSNQPQHF
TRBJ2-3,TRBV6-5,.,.,TGTGCCAGCAACGTACAGGGCCAAAGCACAGATACGCAGTATTTT,CASNVQGQSTDTQYF
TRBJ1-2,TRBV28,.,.,TGTGCCAGCAGTCTCGAGAACTATGGCTACACCTTC,CASSLENYGYTF
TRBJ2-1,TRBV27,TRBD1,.,TGTGCCAGCAGTTTAAGGGGAGCAGTTTCCGGACAGGGGGCCTACAATGAGCAGTTCTTC,CASSLRGAVSGQGAYNEQFF
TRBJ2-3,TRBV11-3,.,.,TGTGCCAGCAGCTTACAGCCAGGGGTCGTGGGTCTGGATACGCAGTATTTT,CASSLQPGVVGLDTQYF